This T cell receptor (beta chain) was captured in a study of CD8+CD57+ T cells in acquired aplastic anemia. Genomic DNA was employed as the template in profiling TCR beta VDJ and CDR3. TCRdb analysed the reads with MiXCR anew, one entry per CDR3 protein. Among about 290,000 distinct CDR3 sequences listed, about three fifths were seen once. Patients chosen for sequencing had shown CD8+CD57+ cell expansion by flow cytometry. The sequence came from a human donor with aplastic anemia. Sequencing input: sorted CD4+, CD8+, or CD8+CD57+ T cells (not recorded which) from PBMCs.

CDR3 residues: CASSTRAVRQFF. The CDR3 region has the DNA TGTGCCAGCAGTACTAGGGCGGTTAGGCAGTTCTTC. J is TRBJ2-1 and V is TRBV12-3 or TRBV12-4; a weak D match, TRBD2 (5 bases). This CDR3 has 12 amino acids. V lost 5 bases to trimming and J lost 12 bases, with 14 bases between them.